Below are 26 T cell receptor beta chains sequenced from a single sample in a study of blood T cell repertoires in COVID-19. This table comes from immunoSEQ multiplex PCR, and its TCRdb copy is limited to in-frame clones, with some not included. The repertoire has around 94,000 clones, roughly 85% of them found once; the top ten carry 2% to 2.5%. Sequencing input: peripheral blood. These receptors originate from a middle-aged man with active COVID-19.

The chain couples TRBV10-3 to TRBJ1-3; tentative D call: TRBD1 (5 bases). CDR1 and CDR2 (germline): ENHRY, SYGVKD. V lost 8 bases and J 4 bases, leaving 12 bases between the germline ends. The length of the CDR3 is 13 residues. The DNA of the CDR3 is TGTGCCATCGCCCCAGGGAACGGAAACACCATATATTTT. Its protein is CAIAPGNGNTIYF.

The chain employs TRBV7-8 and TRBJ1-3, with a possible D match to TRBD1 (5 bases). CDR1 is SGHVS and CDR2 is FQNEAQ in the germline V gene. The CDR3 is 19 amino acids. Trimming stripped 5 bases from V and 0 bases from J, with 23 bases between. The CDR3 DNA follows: TGTGCCAGCAGCCCACGAGGTCCGGGGGATATAGGCTCTGGAAACACCATATATTTT. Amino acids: CASSPRGPGDIGSGNTIYF.

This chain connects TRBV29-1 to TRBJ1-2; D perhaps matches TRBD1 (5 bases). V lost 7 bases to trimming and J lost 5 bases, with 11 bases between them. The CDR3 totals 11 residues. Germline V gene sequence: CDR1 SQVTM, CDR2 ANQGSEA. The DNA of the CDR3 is TGCAGCGGTAAAGGGGTTTATGGCTACACCTTC. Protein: CSGKGVYGYTF.

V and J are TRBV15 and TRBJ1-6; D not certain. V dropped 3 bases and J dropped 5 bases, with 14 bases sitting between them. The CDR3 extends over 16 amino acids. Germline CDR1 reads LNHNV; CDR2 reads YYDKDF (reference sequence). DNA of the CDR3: TGTGCCACCAGCAGGGCCCCTTGGCATAATAATTCACCCCTCCACTTT. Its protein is CATSRAPWHNNSPLHF. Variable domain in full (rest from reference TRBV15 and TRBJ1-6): DAMVIQNPRYQVTQFGKPVTLSCSQTLNHNVMYWYQQKSSQAPKLLFHYYDKDFNNEADTPDNFQSRRPNTSFCFLDIRSPGLGDTAMYLCATSRAPWHNNSPLHFGNGTRLTVT.

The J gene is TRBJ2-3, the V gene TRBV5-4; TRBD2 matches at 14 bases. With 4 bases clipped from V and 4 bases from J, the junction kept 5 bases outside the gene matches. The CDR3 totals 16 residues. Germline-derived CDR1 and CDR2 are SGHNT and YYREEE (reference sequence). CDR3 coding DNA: TGTGCCAGCAGCATGCCGGGACTAGCGGGAGCAGATACGCAGTATTTT. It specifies CASSMPGLAGADTQYF.

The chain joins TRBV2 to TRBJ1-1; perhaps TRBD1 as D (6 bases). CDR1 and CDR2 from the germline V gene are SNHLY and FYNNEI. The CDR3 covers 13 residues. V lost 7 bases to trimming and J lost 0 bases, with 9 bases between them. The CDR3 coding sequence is TGTGCCAGCACCGGGACAATGAACACTGAAGCTTTCTTT. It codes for CASTGTMNTEAFF. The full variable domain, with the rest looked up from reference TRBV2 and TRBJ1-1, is EPEVTQTPSHQVTQMGQEVILRCVPISNHLYFYWYRQILGQKVEFLVSFYNNEISEKSEIFDDQFSVERPDGSNFTLKIRSTKLEDSAMYFCASTGTMNTEAFFGQGTRLTVV.

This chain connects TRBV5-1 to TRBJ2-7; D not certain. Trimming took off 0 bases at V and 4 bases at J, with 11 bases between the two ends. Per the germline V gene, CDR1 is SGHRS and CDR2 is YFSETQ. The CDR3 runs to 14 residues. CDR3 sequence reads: CASSLAPSQYEQYF. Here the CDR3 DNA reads TGCGCCAGCAGCTTGGCCCCCTCGCAGTACGAGCAGTACTTC. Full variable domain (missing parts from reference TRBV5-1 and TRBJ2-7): KAGVTQTPRYLIKTRGQQVTLSCSPISGHRSVSWYQQTPGQGLQFLFEYFSETQRNKGNFPGRFSGRQFSNSRSEMNVSTLELGDSALYLCASSLAPSQYEQYFGPGTRLTVT.

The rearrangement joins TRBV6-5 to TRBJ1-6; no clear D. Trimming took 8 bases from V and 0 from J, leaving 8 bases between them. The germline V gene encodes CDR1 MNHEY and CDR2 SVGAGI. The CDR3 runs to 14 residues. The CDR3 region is CASRPSSYNSPLHF. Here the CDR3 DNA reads TGTGCCAGCCGTCCGAGCTCCTATAATTCACCCCTCCACTTT.

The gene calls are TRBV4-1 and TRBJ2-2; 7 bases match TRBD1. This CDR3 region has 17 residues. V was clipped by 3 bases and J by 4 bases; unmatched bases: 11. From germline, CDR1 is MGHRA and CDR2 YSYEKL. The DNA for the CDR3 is TGCGCCAGCAGCCACCCCACCCGGACAGGCTCCACCGGGGAGCTGTTTTTT. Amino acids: CASSHPTRTGSTGELFF.

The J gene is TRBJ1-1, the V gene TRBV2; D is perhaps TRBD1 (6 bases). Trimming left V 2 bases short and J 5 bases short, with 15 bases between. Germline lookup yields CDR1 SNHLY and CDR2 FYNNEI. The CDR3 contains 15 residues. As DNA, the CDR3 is TGTGCCAGCAGTGAACAGGGGTTAGCATCAACTGAAGCTTTCTTT. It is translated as CASSEQGLASTEAFF.

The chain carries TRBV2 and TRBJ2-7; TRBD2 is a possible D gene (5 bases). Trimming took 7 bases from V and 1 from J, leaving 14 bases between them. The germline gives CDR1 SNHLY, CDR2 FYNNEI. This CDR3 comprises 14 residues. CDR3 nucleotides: TGTGCCAGCACCCCGGGGTTGGGGTCCTACGAGCAGTACTTC. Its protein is CASTPGLGSYEQYF.

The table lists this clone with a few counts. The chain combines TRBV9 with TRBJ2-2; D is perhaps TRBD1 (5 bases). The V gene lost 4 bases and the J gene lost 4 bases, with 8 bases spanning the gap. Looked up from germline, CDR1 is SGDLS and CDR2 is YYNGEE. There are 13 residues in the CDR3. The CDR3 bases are TGTGCCAGCAGCCCAGGGATCACCGGGGAGCTGTTTTTT. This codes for CASSPGITGELFF.

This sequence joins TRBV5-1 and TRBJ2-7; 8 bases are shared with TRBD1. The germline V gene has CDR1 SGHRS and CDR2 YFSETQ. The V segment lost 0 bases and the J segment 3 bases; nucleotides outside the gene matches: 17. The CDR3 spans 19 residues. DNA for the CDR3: TGCGCCAGCAGCTTGGAGCGGCAGGGGGCGAAAAATTTGGGCTACGAGCAGTACTTC. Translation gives CASSLERQGAKNLGYEQYF. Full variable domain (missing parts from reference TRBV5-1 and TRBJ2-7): KAGVTQTPRYLIKTRGQQVTLSCSPISGHRSVSWYQQTPGQGLQFLFEYFSETQRNKGNFPGRFSGRQFSNSRSEMNVSTLELGDSALYLCASSLERQGAKNLGYEQYFGPGTRLTVT.

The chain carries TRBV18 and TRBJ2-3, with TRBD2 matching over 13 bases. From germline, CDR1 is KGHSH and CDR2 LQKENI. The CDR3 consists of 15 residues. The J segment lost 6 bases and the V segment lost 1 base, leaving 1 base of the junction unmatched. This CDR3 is CASSPRTSGGDTQYF. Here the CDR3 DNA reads TGTGCCAGCTCACCACGGACTAGCGGGGGCGATACGCAGTATTTT.

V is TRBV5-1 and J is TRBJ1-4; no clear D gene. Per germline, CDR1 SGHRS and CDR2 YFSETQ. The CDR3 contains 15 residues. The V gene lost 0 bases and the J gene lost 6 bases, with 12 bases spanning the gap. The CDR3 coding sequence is TGCGCCAGCAGCTTGGTCGGGAGGGAAGATGAAAAACTGTTTTTT. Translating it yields CASSLVGREDEKLFF.

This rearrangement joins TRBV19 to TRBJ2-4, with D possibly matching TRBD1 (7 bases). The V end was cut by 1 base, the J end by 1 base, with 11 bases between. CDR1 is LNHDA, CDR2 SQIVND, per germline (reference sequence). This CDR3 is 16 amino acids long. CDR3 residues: CASSIVEGAAKNIQYF. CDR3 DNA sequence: TGTGCCAGTAGTATAGTGGAGGGGGCGGCCAAAAACATTCAGTACTTC. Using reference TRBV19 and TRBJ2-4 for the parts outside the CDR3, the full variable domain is DGGITQSPKYLFRKEGQNVTLSCEQNLNHDAMYWYRQDPGQGLRLIYYSQIVNDFQKGDIAEGYSVSREKKESFPLTVTSAQKNPTAFYLCASSIVEGAAKNIQYFGAGTRLSVL.

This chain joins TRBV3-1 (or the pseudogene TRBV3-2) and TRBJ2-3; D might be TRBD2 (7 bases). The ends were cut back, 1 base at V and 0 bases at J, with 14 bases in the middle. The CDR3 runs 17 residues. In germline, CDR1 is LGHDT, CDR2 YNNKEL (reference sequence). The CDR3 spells CASSQVGAGASTDTQYF. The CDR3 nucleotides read TGTGCCAGCAGCCAAGTCGGGGCGGGGGCTAGCACAGATACGCAGTATTTT.

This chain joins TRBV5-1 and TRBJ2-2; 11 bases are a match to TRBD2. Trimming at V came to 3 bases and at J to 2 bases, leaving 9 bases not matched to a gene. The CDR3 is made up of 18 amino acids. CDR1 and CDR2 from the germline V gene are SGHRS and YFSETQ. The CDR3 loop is CASSSTILAGANTGELFF. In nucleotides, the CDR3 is TGCGCCAGCAGCTCCACGATACTAGCGGGGGCCAACACCGGGGAGCTGTTTTTT.

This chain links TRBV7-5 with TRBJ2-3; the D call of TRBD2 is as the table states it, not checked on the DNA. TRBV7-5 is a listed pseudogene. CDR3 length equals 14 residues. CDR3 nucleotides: TGTGCCAGAAGCAGCCGGGAGTTCACAGATACGCAGTATTTT. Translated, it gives CARSSREFTDTQYF.

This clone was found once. CDR3 region: CASSTRDRGRSYEKLFF. The DNA of the CDR3 is TGTGCCAGCAGCACAAGGGACAGGGGGCGATCTTATGAAAAACTGTTTTTT. The chain employs TRBV11-3 and TRBJ1-4, with 12 bases aligning to TRBD1. The J segment lost 6 bases and the V segment lost 5 bases, leaving 10 bases of the junction unmatched. CDR3 size: 17 residues. Germline assignment: CDR1 SGHNT and CDR2 YENEEA.

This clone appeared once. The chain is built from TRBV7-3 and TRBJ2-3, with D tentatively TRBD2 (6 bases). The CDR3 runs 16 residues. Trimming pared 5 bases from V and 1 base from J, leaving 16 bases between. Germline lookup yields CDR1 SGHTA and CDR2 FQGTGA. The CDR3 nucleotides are TGTGCCAGCAGCACAACGGCAGGAGGGGGCACAGATACGCAGTATTTT. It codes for CASSTTAGGGTDTQYF.

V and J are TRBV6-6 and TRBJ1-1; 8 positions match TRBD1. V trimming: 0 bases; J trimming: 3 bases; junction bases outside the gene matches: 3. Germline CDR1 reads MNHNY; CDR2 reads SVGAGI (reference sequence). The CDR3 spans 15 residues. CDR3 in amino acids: CASSYSTGGDTEAFF. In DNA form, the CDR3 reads TGTGCCAGCAGTTACTCCACAGGGGGGGACACTGAAGCTTTCTTT.

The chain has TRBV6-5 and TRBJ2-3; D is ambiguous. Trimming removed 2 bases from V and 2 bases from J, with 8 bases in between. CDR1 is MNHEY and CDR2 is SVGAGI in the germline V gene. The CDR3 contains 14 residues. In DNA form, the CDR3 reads TGTGCCAGCAGTTACCAGAAATCCACAGATACGCAGTATTTT. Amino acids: CASSYQKSTDTQYF.

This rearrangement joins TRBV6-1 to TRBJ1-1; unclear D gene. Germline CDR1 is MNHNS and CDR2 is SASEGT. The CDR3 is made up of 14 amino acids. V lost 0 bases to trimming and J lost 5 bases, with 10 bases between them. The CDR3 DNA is TGTGCCAGCAGTGAAGCGGAGGGTTGGACTGAAGCTTTCTTT. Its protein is CASSEAEGWTEAFF.

CDR3 sequence: CAISVSQGVEAFF. For the CDR3, the DNA is TGTGCCATCAGTGTTTCGCAGGGGGTTGAAGCTTTCTTT. The rearrangement joins TRBV10-3 to TRBJ1-1; 7 positions agree with TRBD1. The germline CDR1 and CDR2 sequences are ENHRY and SYGVKD. J was trimmed by 7 bases and V by 4 bases; bases with no gene match: 6. This CDR3 is 13 amino acids long.

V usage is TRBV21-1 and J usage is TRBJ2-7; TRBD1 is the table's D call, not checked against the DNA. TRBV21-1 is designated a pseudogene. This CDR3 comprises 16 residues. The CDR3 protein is CASSKFLGQGNYEQYF. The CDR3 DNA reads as TGTGCCAGCAGCAAATTTTTGGGACAGGGTAACTACGAGCAGTACTTC.